Below, 29 T cell receptor beta chains from the same sample are listed, as sequenced in a study of CD8 T cells in ankylosing spondylitis (dated by TCRdb to the late 2010s). Libraries were constructed by 5' RACE. Instrument used: Illumina HiSeq 2500. The raw public data were reprocessed by TCRdb itself: fastp quality trimming at Q25, MiXCR clonotype calling, in-frame beta chains only. Identical CDR3 proteins give one entry, which carries the most common genes and DNA. In this sample the table shows some 300,000 distinct CDR3 sequences, less than 25% of which occur a single time. 3.5% of the sample goes to the ten largest clones. Sequencing was carried out using blood, either unsorted or a sorted T cell fraction (not recorded which). Every receptor here comes from a female donor with ankylosing spondylitis or in good health (not recorded which).

This clonotype has a single count. The chain is built from TRBV7-2 and TRBJ2-1; 13 bases are a match to TRBD2. The CDR3 contains 15 residues. V lost 4 bases, J lost 8 bases, and 5 bases stayed unmatched. CDR1 and CDR2 (germline): SGHTA, FQGNSA. The CDR3 here is CASSSWTSGSYEQFF. The CDR3 DNA reads TGTGCCAGCAGCTCCTGGACTAGCGGGAGTTATGAGCAGTTCTTC.

The chain links TRBV9 to TRBJ2-3; the match to TRBD1 covers 9 bases. The ends lost 1 base at V and 6 bases at J; junction bases unmatched: 6. CDR1 is SGDLS, CDR2 YYNGEE, per germline. This CDR3 is built from 15 residues. Here the CDR3 DNA reads TGTGCCAGCAGCGTAACAACAGGGGGCGCGGATACGCAGTATTTT. Translating it yields CASSVTTGGADTQYF.

This sequence joins TRBV20-1 and TRBJ1-2; D gene uncertain. The CDR3 has 13 residues. Trimming took 2 bases from V and 0 from J, leaving 7 bases between them. Looked up from germline, CDR1 is DFQATT and CDR2 is SNEGSKA (reference sequence). CDR3 nucleotide sequence: TGCAGTGCTAGATCCAACGCTAACTATGGCTACACCTTC. Its translation: CSARSNANYGYTF.

The rearrangement links TRBV20-1 to TRBJ2-7, with unresolved D. Germline V gives CDR1 DFQATT, CDR2 SNEGSKA (reference sequence). Between the trimmed V and J ends, which lost 4 bases and 13 bases, there was a span of 17 bases. The CDR3 extends over 11 amino acids. CDR3 sequence (DNA): TGCAGTGCTACCTCGGGCAGCTTGGCATACTTC. This codes for CSATSGSLAYF.

This clonotype was counted ten times or more. V is TRBV10-3 and J is TRBJ2-1; D unclear. V was clipped by 0 bases and J by 8 bases, with 5 bases between them. Germline V gene sequence: CDR1 ENHRY, CDR2 SYGVKD. This CDR3 is 12 amino acids long. CDR3 nucleotide sequence: TGTGCCATCAGTGAGTCGATGGATGAGCAGTTCTTC. It yields the protein CAISESMDEQFF.

This clonotype was found many times. This sequence joins TRBV4-3 and TRBJ1-2; TRBD1 agrees at 7 bases. The CDR3 has 13 amino acids. Germline trimming cut 0 bases from V and 14 bases from J; bases unmatched to any gene: 9. Germline-derived CDR1 and CDR2 are LGHNA and YSLEER. CDR3: CASSQDQGDRLTF. CDR3 DNA sequence: TGCGCCAGCAGCCAAGATCAGGGGGACCGTTTGACCTTC.

The table lists this clonotype with many counts. This rearrangement joins TRBV27 to TRBJ1-1, with D perhaps TRBD1 (6 bases). CDR1 is MNHEY and CDR2 is SMNVEV in the germline V gene (reference sequence). The CDR3 extends over 14 amino acids. V was clipped by 6 bases and J by 3 bases, with 14 bases between them. CDR3 nucleotides: TGTGCCAGCAGCCGAAATACAGGGTACACTGAAGCTTTCTTT. As protein: CASSRNTGYTEAFF.

V usage is TRBV12-3 or TRBV12-4 and J usage is TRBJ1-1, with 9 bases identical to TRBD1. The CDR3 is 15 amino acids. Germline trimming cut 6 bases from V and 4 bases from J; bases unmatched to any gene: 9. CDR3 sequence (DNA): TGTGCCAGCAGCCCGGGACAGGGCTGGGGCACTGAAGCTTTCTTT. This encodes CASSPGQGWGTEAFF.

This sequence joins TRBV7-2 and TRBJ2-5; possibly TRBD1 for D (6 bases). CDR1 is SGHTA, CDR2 FQGNSA, per germline. V was clipped by 5 bases and J by 3 bases, with 13 bases between them. This CDR3 region has 14 residues. The CDR3 region is CASSRTGSKETQYF. For the CDR3, the DNA is TGTGCCAGCAGCCGAACAGGGTCTAAAGAGACCCAGTACTTC.

DNA for the CDR3: TGTGCCAGCAGTCACCCTCGGGAGCAGTACTTC. Amino acids: CASSHPREQYF. The genes are TRBV28 and TRBJ2-7; D remains ambiguous. This CDR3 is 11 amino acids long. In germline, CDR1 is MDHEN, CDR2 SYDVKM. The V end lost 5 bases, the J end lost 7 bases, and 9 bases lay between the germline ends. Using reference TRBV28 and TRBJ2-7 for the parts outside the CDR3, the full variable domain is DVKVTQSSRYLVKRTGEKVFLECVQDMDHENMFWYRQDPGLGLRLIYFSYDVKMKEKGDIPEGYSVSREKKERFSLILESASTNQTSMYLCASSHPREQYFGPGTRLTVT.

This clonotype was seen a handful of times. The chain recombines TRBV20-1 with TRBJ2-5; a possible D gene is TRBD2 (6 bases). Germline CDR1 reads DFQATT; CDR2 reads SNEGSKA (reference sequence). Trimming left V 3 bases short and J 4 bases short, with 9 bases between. The CDR3 loop spans 12 amino acids. CDR3 DNA: TGCAGTGCTAGGGGAGGCCCAGAGACCCAGTACTTC. Translating it yields CSARGGPETQYF.

The CDR3 region is CASSHSPGSTDTQYF. In DNA form, the CDR3 reads TGCGCCAGCAGCCATAGTCCGGGGAGCACAGATACGCAGTATTTT. The chain uses TRBV4-3 and TRBJ2-3, with D perhaps TRBD2 (5 bases). Trimming stripped 3 bases from V and 0 bases from J, with 10 bases between. CDR1 LGHNA and CDR2 YSLEER come from the germline V gene. The CDR3 runs 15 residues.

The chain's CDR3 is CACDSPLHF. The CDR3 nucleotides are TGTGCCTGCGATTCACCCCTCCACTTT. The rearrangement links TRBV30 to TRBJ1-6; D call uncertain. The germline V and J ends were trimmed by 6 bases and 8 bases, with 2 bases remaining between them. This CDR3 has 9 residues. Germline CDR1 is GTSNPN and CDR2 is SVGIG (reference sequence).

This clonotype was found once. This chain uses TRBV3-1 with TRBJ1-1; D call uncertain. CDR1 LGHDT and CDR2 YNNKEL come from the germline V gene (reference sequence). V was trimmed by 6 bases and J by 3 bases, leaving 11 bases between them. The CDR3 totals 13 residues. The CDR3: CASRSPGHTEAFF. The CDR3 coding sequence is TGTGCCAGCAGGTCCCCGGGTCACACTGAAGCTTTCTTT.

The chain joins TRBV6-2 or TRBV6-3 to TRBJ1-1, with unresolved D. Germline CDR1 reads MNHEY; CDR2 reads SVGEGT. This CDR3 has 15 amino acids. Trimming stripped 7 bases from V and 3 bases from J, with 18 bases between. The CDR3 DNA follows: TGTGCCAGCACCGAACCCTCGGACGGGTACACTGAAGCTTTCTTT. Protein sequence: CASTEPSDGYTEAFF.

This clonotype was seen only a few times. V gene TRBV10-3 combines with J gene TRBJ2-5, with 7 bases aligning to TRBD1. CDR1 ENHRY and CDR2 SYGVKD come from the germline V gene. The trim removed 10 bases at V and 3 bases at J, leaving 5 bases unmatched. The CDR3 has 12 amino acids. The CDR3 DNA sequence: TGTGCCACCCGGGACAGTAAAGAGACCCAGTACTTC. Residues: CATRDSKETQYF.

This clonotype was detected ten times or more. V gene TRBV5-1 combines with J gene TRBJ2-5; 7 positions agree with TRBD2. The V and J ends lost 1 base and 5 bases, in that order; junction bases with no gene match: 5. Looked up from germline, CDR1 is SGHRS and CDR2 is YFSETQ. There are 14 residues in the CDR3. The CDR3 DNA follows: TGCGCCAGCAGCTTGAACGGGAGGCCGGAGACCCAGTACTTC. This translates into CASSLNGRPETQYF.

This sequence joins TRBV7-3 and TRBJ2-1, with D perhaps matching TRBD1 or TRBD2 (5 bases each). CDR1 is SGHTA and CDR2 is FQGTGA in the germline V gene. The CDR3 spans 16 residues. V was trimmed by 6 bases and J by 4 bases, leaving 19 bases between them. CDR3 bases: TGTGCCAGCAGTAAAAACCGGGACGGTAGATACAATGAGCAGTTCTTC. Translated, it gives CASSKNRDGRYNEQFF. Variable domain in full (rest from reference TRBV7-3 and TRBJ2-1): GAGVSQTPSNKVTEKGKYVELRCDPISGHTALYWYRQSLGQGPEFLIYFQGTGAADDSGLPNDRFFAVRPEGSVSTLKIQRTERGDSAVYLCASSKNRDGRYNEQFFGPGTRLTVL.

This clonotype was observed a handful of times. The chain has TRBV18 and TRBJ2-1; 7 nucleotides match TRBD2. Germline trimming cut 3 bases from V and 1 base from J; bases unmatched to any gene: 6. The CDR3 has 16 amino acids. The germline CDR1 and CDR2 sequences are KGHSH and LQKENI. CDR3 in amino acids: CASSPTSENSYNEQFF. DNA for the CDR3: TGTGCCAGCTCACCTACTAGCGAAAATTCCTACAATGAGCAGTTCTTC. Combining the CDR3 with reference TRBV18 and TRBJ2-1 gives the whole variable domain NAGVMQNPRHLVRRRGQEARLRCSPMKGHSHVYWYRQLPEEGLKFMVYLQKENIIDESGMPKERFSAEFPKEGPSILRIQQVVRGDSAAYFCASSPTSENSYNEQFFGPGTRLTVL.

This chain connects TRBV23-1 to TRBJ2-7, with 8 bases aligning to TRBD2. TRBV23-1 is an ORF for which the function is uncertain. The trim removed 6 bases at V and 3 bases at J, leaving 16 bases unmatched. This CDR3 contains 17 residues. The CDR3 is CASSHTGSSGRFYEQYF. Here the CDR3 DNA reads TGCGCCAGCAGCCACACAGGGTCCAGCGGGAGATTCTACGAGCAGTACTTC.

This clonotype was detected only a few times. V usage is TRBV12-3 or TRBV12-4 and J usage is TRBJ2-2; D perhaps matches TRBD2 (6 bases). V shed 8 bases and J shed 7 bases, with 20 bases lying between them. The CDR3 length is 15 residues. CDR3: CASRLGGGRIGELFF. CDR3 sequence (DNA): TGTGCCAGCCGACTGGGGGGAGGCCGGATCGGGGAGCTGTTTTTT.

The genes are TRBV20-1 and TRBJ2-5; maybe TRBD2 (5 bases). V was trimmed by 3 bases and J by 2 bases, leaving 10 bases between them. Germline-derived CDR1 and CDR2 are DFQATT and SNEGSKA (reference sequence). The CDR3 loop spans 13 amino acids. CDR3 loop: CSASEGLQETQYF. CDR3 nucleotides: TGCAGTGCTAGCGAGGGCTTACAAGAGACCCAGTACTTC.

The chain employs TRBV4-3 and TRBJ2-5; TRBD1 matches 10 bases. The length of the CDR3 is 16 residues. The germline V gene has CDR1 LGHNA and CDR2 YSLEER. The V gene end was trimmed by 1 base and the J gene end by 5 bases; junction bases not matched to a gene: 7. The CDR3 reads CASSQVWDRGVETQYF. CDR3 sequence (DNA): TGCGCCAGCAGCCAAGTTTGGGACAGGGGTGTTGAGACCCAGTACTTC.

The rearrangement links TRBV12-3 or TRBV12-4 to TRBJ2-7; 10 nucleotides align to TRBD1. Trimming cost V 3 bases and J 4 bases; bases outside gene matches: 6. CDR3 size: 15 residues. The CDR3 loop is CASSFTGQGPYEQYF. CDR3 nucleotide sequence: TGTGCCAGCAGTTTCACGGGACAGGGGCCTTACGAGCAGTACTTC.

This clonotype was seen more than once but under ten times. The CDR3 nucleotides read TGTGCCAGCACCCGGACAAGGGGCTCCTACGAGCAGTACTTC. Its protein is CASTRTRGSYEQYF. The rearrangement joins TRBV13 to TRBJ2-7, with a tentative D call TRBD1 (5 bases). Germline V CDR1 and CDR2: PRHDT, FYEKMQ (reference sequence). The CDR3 totals 14 residues. Trimming cost V 7 bases and J 0 bases, with 13 bases left between them.

This clonotype was seen many times. V gene TRBV5-1 combines with J gene TRBJ2-1; D tentatively reads TRBD1 or TRBD2 (5 bases each). Germline V gives CDR1 SGHRS, CDR2 YFSETQ. The CDR3 is 14 residues long. V lost 0 bases and J 8 bases, leaving 12 bases between the germline ends. DNA of the CDR3: TGCGCCAGCAGCTTGGAGGCTAGCAGGGATGAGCAGTTCTTC. This translates into CASSLEASRDEQFF.

This clonotype turned up a few times. This chain links TRBV11-2 with TRBJ2-1; perhaps TRBD2 as D (6 bases). Germline V gene lookup returns CDR1 SGHAT and CDR2 FQNNGV. This CDR3 contains 12 residues. V was cut by 0 bases and J by 15 bases, with 12 bases left in between. The chain's CDR3 is CASSLEGGGRFF. The CDR3 DNA reads as TGTGCCAGCAGCTTAGAGGGGGGAGGTCGGTTCTTC.

The table lists this clonotype with a few counts. The rearrangement joins TRBV5-1 to TRBJ2-7; a possible D gene is TRBD2 (6 bases). Germline lookup yields CDR1 SGHRS and CDR2 YFSETQ. The ends were cut back, 4 bases at V and 6 bases at J, with 14 bases in the middle. The CDR3 runs 13 residues. The CDR3 loop reads CASSLGTDAEQYF. In DNA, the CDR3 is TGCGCCAGCAGCCTAGGGACTGATGCCGAGCAGTACTTC.

This clonotype was detected a few times. The chain couples TRBV20-1 to TRBJ2-1, with 9 bases lining up with TRBD2. CDR3 length equals 14 residues. The ends lost 0 bases at V and 8 bases at J; junction bases unmatched: 5. Germline-derived CDR1 and CDR2 are DFQATT and SNEGSKA (reference sequence). CDR3 coding DNA: TGCAGTGCTAGAGATGGAAGCGGGAGGTATGAGCAGTTCTTC. Protein sequence: CSARDGSGRYEQFF.